The 32 T cell receptor beta chains in this list originate from one sample, sequenced in a study of T cell responses to AZD1222 COVID-19 vaccine (dated by TCRdb to about 2021). Library creation used the immunoSEQ multiplex PCR assay. Entries here come from immuneACCESS through TCRdb and include only in-frame sequences with V and J called. Some clones fail to appear in such tables; in the studies checked, an unresolved V gene covers under half of the shortfall, and the cause of the remainder is unknown. This sample is represented by over 95,000 clones; around 85% of them were singletons. Of the sample, 14% falls within the top ten clones. Sample time point, as interpreted from the label and publication: about 28 days (+/-7) after the second vaccine dose. The input for sequencing was peripheral blood, taken 28 days after the second AZD1222 dose. These receptors all come from an adult who received the AZD1222 COVID-19 vaccine.

A single count supports this clone. This CDR3 is CASSLVSTGELFF. The CDR3 DNA is TGTGCCAGCAGCTTAGTGTCGACCGGGGAGCTGTTTTTT. The V and J genes are TRBV11-3 and TRBJ2-2, with D uncertain. This CDR3 has 13 residues. The germline V gene has CDR1 SGHNT and CDR2 YENEEA. V was trimmed by 1 base and J by 5 bases, leaving 5 bases between them.

V usage is TRBV4-2 and J usage is TRBJ2-2, with 7 bases lining up with TRBD1. CDR1 and CDR2 from the germline V gene are LGHNA and YNFKEQ. V shed 0 bases, J shed 5 bases, and the junction held 6 bases outside the gene matches. The CDR3 has 16 amino acids. The DNA of the CDR3 is TGTGCCAGCAGCCAAGATAGGGGGCTGGGGACCGGGGAGCTGTTTTTT. Its protein is CASSQDRGLGTGELFF.

With regard to this clone: This sample also contains other DNA sequences that code for the same CDR3. The chain employs TRBV25-1 and TRBJ1-2, with a possible D match to TRBD1 (5 bases). V lost 3 bases, J lost 6 bases, and 8 bases lay in between. The CDR3 extends over 12 amino acids. Germline CDR1 is MGHDK and CDR2 is SYGVNS. In DNA form, the CDR3 reads TGTGCCAGCAGTGACCAGGGAGATGGCTACACCTTC. It codes for CASSDQGDGYTF.

The rearrangement joins TRBV5-1 to TRBJ1-1; 7 bases line up with TRBD1. Per germline, CDR1 SGHRS and CDR2 YFSETQ. The CDR3 runs 23 residues. With V trimmed by 1 base and J by 0 bases, 27 bases remained unmatched. The CDR3 region has the DNA TGCGCCAGCAGCTTGTATTCTAGTCAATACAGGGGATTAATTGTGAGAGTGAACACTGAAGCTTTCTTT. Amino acids: CASSLYSSQYRGLIVRVNTEAFF.

This clone came up a few times. The chain recombines TRBV30 with TRBJ1-1, with 8 bases lining up with TRBD1. CDR1 is GTSNPN, CDR2 SVGIG, per germline (reference sequence). The junction had 0 bases not matched to a gene; V was cut back by 1 base and J by 8 bases. The CDR3 has 11 residues. CDR3 amino acids: CAWSGDREAFF. The DNA of the CDR3 is TGTGCCTGGAGTGGGGACAGGGAAGCTTTCTTT.

This clone was found a few times. This chain connects TRBV24-1 to TRBJ2-3, with TRBD2 as a possible D gene (5 bases). The CDR3 is 16 residues long. Per germline, CDR1 KGHDR and CDR2 SFDVKD. Trimming took off 9 bases at V and 1 base at J, with 19 bases between the two ends. CDR3 DNA sequence: TGTGCCACCGCCCCTTGGACTTCCCAACGCACAGATACGCAGTATTTT. It encodes CATAPWTSQRTDTQYF.

The gene calls are TRBV19 and TRBJ1-5; no clear D. This CDR3 has 18 amino acids. In germline, CDR1 is LNHDA, CDR2 SQIVND (reference sequence). Trimming stripped 8 bases from V and 7 bases from J, with 30 bases between. The CDR3 is CASPLQTARPSITQPQHF. The CDR3 DNA is TGTGCCAGTCCCTTACAAACTGCCCGGCCCAGCATCACCCAGCCCCAGCATTTT. The full variable domain, its missing parts supplied by reference TRBV19 and TRBJ1-5, is DGGITQSPKYLFRKEGQNVTLSCEQNLNHDAMYWYRQDPGQGLRLIYYSQIVNDFQKGDIAEGYSVSREKKESFPLTVTSAQKNPTAFYLCASPLQTARPSITQPQHFGDGTRLSIL.

A remark on this clone: Other DNA sequences within the sample encode an identical CDR3. For the CDR3, the DNA is TGTGCCAGCAGCCGGGGAGGTTTGAACACTGAAGCTTTCTTT. It specifies CASSRGGLNTEAFF. The chain links TRBV6-5 to TRBJ1-1; D ambiguous. CDR3 length equals 14 residues. The germline V and J ends were trimmed by 6 bases and 0 bases, with 11 bases remaining between them. CDR1 and CDR2 from the germline V gene are MNHEY and SVGAGI.

V and J are TRBV5-1 and TRBJ1-6; possible D gene TRBD1, 6 bases. The CDR3 covers 13 residues. The germline CDR1 and CDR2 sequences are SGHRS and YFSETQ. V was trimmed by 4 bases and J by 15 bases, leaving 17 bases between them. CDR3 sequence (DNA): TGCGCCAGCAGCCTCAGGGGCCAACATCTCCTCCACTTT. Translating it yields CASSLRGQHLLHF.

The chain couples TRBV7-6 to TRBJ1-6, with D possibly being TRBD1 (5 bases). The CDR3 is 15 amino acids. Trimming shortened V by 3 bases and J by 7 bases, and 13 bases separated the two germline ends. The V gene's germline CDR1 is SGHVS and CDR2 FNYEAQ. CDR3 sequence: CASSLGGSGNSPLHF. CDR3 coding DNA: TGTGCCAGCAGCTTGGGGGGTAGTGGGAATTCACCCCTCCACTTT.

V and J are TRBV15 and TRBJ2-2; TRBD2 matches at 10 bases. With 4 bases clipped from V and 2 bases from J, the junction kept 4 bases outside the gene matches. From germline, CDR1 is LNHNV and CDR2 YYDKDF (reference sequence). The CDR3 totals 16 residues. In nucleotides, the CDR3 is TGTGCCACCAGCAACCCTAGCGGGGGTAACACCGGGGAGCTGTTTTTT. As protein: CATSNPSGGNTGELFF.

This clone was seen more than once but under ten times. As DNA, the CDR3 is TGTGCCAGTAGTATGAGGGCCAGGGGCCAGACCCAACTTGGGGCCAACGTCCTGACTTTC. Its translation: CASSMRARGQTQLGANVLTF. V gene TRBV19 combines with J gene TRBJ2-6; weak D call: TRBD1 (6 bases). The germline gives CDR1 LNHDA, CDR2 SQIVND (reference sequence). The V end lost 3 bases, the J end lost 3 bases, and 24 bases lay between the germline ends. The CDR3 spans 20 residues.

This chain connects TRBV6-5 to TRBJ1-6; D unclear. Deletions cut 0 bases from V and 8 bases from J, with 14 bases between. In germline, CDR1 is MNHEY, CDR2 SVGAGI. The CDR3 runs to 16 residues. The CDR3 protein is CASSYSPAPWDSPLHF. Written as DNA, the CDR3 is TGTGCCAGCAGTTACTCACCGGCCCCCTGGGATTCACCCCTCCACTTT.

The table lists this clone with a few counts. The rearrangement uses TRBV6-1 and TRBJ2-5; perhaps D is TRBD1 or TRBD2 (5 bases each). Germline V CDR1 and CDR2: MNHNS, SASEGT. CDR3 length: 15 residues. V lost 0 bases to trimming and J lost 7 bases, with 15 bases between them. The DNA for the CDR3 is TGTGCCAGCAGTGAAGCGCTGGGGTCTGGGGGGACCCAGTACTTC. Encoded protein: CASSEALGSGGTQYF.

The rearrangement links TRBV5-4 to TRBJ2-4, with D perhaps matching TRBD1 (6 bases). Looked up from germline, CDR1 is SGHNT and CDR2 is YYREEE (reference sequence). The germline V and J ends were trimmed by 1 base and 6 bases, with 14 bases remaining between them. This CDR3 contains 15 residues. CDR3 residues: CASSLIGQYGNIQYF. The DNA of the CDR3 is TGTGCCAGCAGCTTGATAGGACAGTATGGAAACATTCAGTACTTC.

V and J are TRBV2 and TRBJ2-1, with D possibly being TRBD1 (6 bases). CDR3 length: 14 residues. The V end lost 10 bases, the J end lost 5 bases, and 18 bases lay between the germline ends. The V gene's germline CDR1 is SNHLY and CDR2 FYNNEI. CDR3 in amino acids: CATALGASNNEQFF. In DNA form, the CDR3 reads TGTGCCACCGCACTGGGGGCTTCTAACAATGAGCAGTTCTTC.

The chain has TRBV5-1 and TRBJ1-2; 8 bases map to TRBD1. CDR1 SGHRS and CDR2 YFSETQ come from the germline V gene. The CDR3 runs 17 residues. The junction had 15 bases not matched to a gene; V was cut back by 4 bases and J by 4 bases. The CDR3 reads CASSPPVGAGGLYGYTF. The DNA of the CDR3 is TGCGCCAGCAGCCCGCCCGTGGGGGCAGGGGGCCTCTATGGCTACACCTTC.

This chain joins TRBV29-1 and TRBJ2-7, with no clear D. Per the germline V gene, CDR1 is SQVTM and CDR2 is ANQGSEA. V was cut by 3 bases and J by 2 bases, with 11 bases left in between. The CDR3 contains 13 residues. In nucleotides, the CDR3 is TGCAGCGTTGATGGGCAGAACGCCTACGAGCAGTACTTC. Amino acids: CSVDGQNAYEQYF.

The chain employs TRBV6-6 and TRBJ1-6; tentative D call: TRBD1 (5 bases). CDR3 length: 18 amino acids. Germline V gene lookup returns CDR1 MNHNY and CDR2 SVGAGI (reference sequence). Trimming took 5 bases from V and 0 from J, leaving 17 bases between them. The CDR3 bases are TGTGCCAGCAGTCAATGGGTACAGGCGAGCTCCTATAATTCACCCCTCCACTTT. It specifies CASSQWVQASSYNSPLHF.

V is TRBV9 and J is TRBJ1-3; 7 bases are a match to TRBD1. Germline V gene data show CDR1 as SGDLS and CDR2 as YYNGEE. This CDR3 is 15 amino acids long. The trim removed 3 bases at V and 4 bases at J, leaving 7 bases unmatched. CDR3 amino acids: CASSAQGRAGNTIYF. CDR3 in DNA: TGTGCCAGCAGCGCACAGGGGAGGGCCGGAAACACCATATATTTT.

This clone has just one count. This rearrangement joins TRBV29-1 to TRBJ1-2, with 7 nucleotides matching TRBD1. The V gene's germline CDR1 is SQVTM and CDR2 ANQGSEA. Unmatched junction bases numbered 19, after V lost 7 bases and J lost 8 bases. The CDR3 totals 15 residues. The CDR3 protein is CSARQGTGSDRGYTF. CDR3 in DNA: TGCAGCGCCCGACAGGGAACGGGGTCGGATCGGGGCTACACCTTC.

This clone turned up a few times. The chain employs TRBV21-1 and TRBJ2-5; the table gives TRBD1 as D, unverified against the DNA. TRBV21-1 is an annotated pseudogene. This CDR3 comprises 18 residues. In DNA form, the CDR3 reads TGTGCCAGCAGCCGTCGGGGGGGACAGGGGAAGTTATTGGAGACCCAGTACTTC. Translation: CASSRRGGQGKLLETQYF.

The chain joins TRBV7-9 to TRBJ2-3; 7 bases are shared with TRBD1. Germline loops: CDR1 SEHNR, CDR2 FQNEAQ (reference sequence). Germline trimming cut 3 bases from V and 4 bases from J; bases unmatched to any gene: 7. The CDR3 spans 15 residues. The CDR3 DNA is TGTGCCAGCAGCTTGACAGGGCCAGGTCCAGATACGCAGTATTTT. It yields the protein CASSLTGPGPDTQYF.

The chain has TRBV7-9 and TRBJ1-1; D is perhaps TRBD1 (5 bases). The CDR3 length is 14 residues. V was trimmed by 1 base and J by 5 bases, leaving 11 bases between them. From germline, CDR1 is SEHNR and CDR2 FQNEAQ (reference sequence). CDR3 bases: TGTGCCAGCAGCTTAGGGGCAGGGATGACTGAAGCTTTCTTT. Protein product: CASSLGAGMTEAFF. The entire variable domain, with the rest obtained from reference TRBV7-9 and TRBJ1-1, is as follows: DTGVSQNPRHKITKRGQNVTFRCDPISEHNRLYWYRQTLGQGPEFLTYFQNEAQLEKSRLLSDRFSAERPKGSFSTLEIQRTEQGDSAMYLCASSLGAGMTEAFFGQGTRLTVV.

The V and J genes are TRBV7-8 and TRBJ1-4; no clear D. Between the trimmed V and J ends, which lost 1 base and 8 bases, there was a span of 8 bases. Germline V lookup: CDR1 SGHVS, CDR2 FQNEAQ. The CDR3 extends over 13 amino acids. The CDR3, as DNA: TGTGCCAGCAGCTTAGGGGCCACAGAAAAACTGTTTTTT. It specifies CASSLGATEKLFF.

The chain employs TRBV7-8 and TRBJ1-6; no firm D call. V was shortened by 1 base and J by 2 bases, with 9 bases between the two germline ends. The germline gives CDR1 SGHVS, CDR2 FQNEAQ. CDR3 length equals 16 residues. The CDR3 reads CASSLEPKTYNSPLHF. In DNA, the CDR3 is TGTGCCAGCAGCTTAGAACCAAAAACCTATAATTCACCCCTCCACTTT.

This clone was observed a single time. The chain has TRBV23-1 and TRBJ1-2, with D perhaps TRBD1 (5 bases). TRBV23-1 falls under the ORF class, with uncertain function. Trimming stripped 8 bases from V and 4 bases from J, with 8 bases between. The CDR3 has 11 residues. CDR3 nucleotide sequence: TGCGCCAGCCCGGGGGTCTATGGCTACACCTTC. This gives the protein CASPGVYGYTF.

V is TRBV5-6 and J is TRBJ2-7; no clear D gene. Deletions cut 2 bases from V and 1 base from J, with 10 bases between. The CDR3 loop spans 14 amino acids. Looked up from germline, CDR1 is SGHDT and CDR2 is YYEEEE. CDR3 DNA sequence: TGTGCCAGCAGCTTACAGCGCCCTTCCTACGAGCAGTACTTC. Its translation is CASSLQRPSYEQYF.

The J gene is TRBJ2-1, the V gene TRBV7-9, with D possibly matching TRBD1 (6 bases). The germline V gene encodes CDR1 SEHNR and CDR2 FQNEAQ (reference sequence). This CDR3 has 19 residues. V lost 5 bases to trimming and J lost 7 bases, with 30 bases between them. This CDR3 is CASSPVHGQGQGLINEQFF. DNA of the CDR3: TGTGCCAGCAGCCCCGTTCATGGCCAGGGGCAGGGTTTAATAAATGAGCAGTTCTTC.

The gene calls are TRBV5-1 and TRBJ1-2; D is unclear. V dropped 0 bases and J dropped 0 bases, with 12 bases sitting between them. The CDR3 is 16 residues long. The germline V gene encodes CDR1 SGHRS and CDR2 YFSETQ. This CDR3 is CASSLAISLSNYGYTF. CDR3 DNA: TGCGCCAGCAGCTTGGCCATAAGTTTGTCTAACTATGGCTACACCTTC.

The rearrangement links TRBV2 to TRBJ2-2, with D unresolved. Germline-derived CDR1 and CDR2 are SNHLY and FYNNEI. V was shortened by 6 bases and J by 6 bases, with 14 bases between the two germline ends. CDR3 length: 14 amino acids. The CDR3 is CASRPIGGPGELFF. In nucleotides, the CDR3 is TGTGCCAGCAGGCCTATTGGTGGCCCCGGGGAGCTGTTTTTT. Based on the CDR3 plus reference TRBV2 and TRBJ2-2, the full variable domain is EPEVTQTPSHQVTQMGQEVILRCVPISNHLYFYWYRQILGQKVEFLVSFYNNEISEKSEIFDDQFSVERPDGSNFTLKIRSTKLEDSAMYFCASRPIGGPGELFFGEGSRLTVL.

The DNA of the CDR3 is TGTGCCAGCAGCTTAGCCGGACGTACCTACAATGAGCAGTTCTTC. Translated: CASSLAGRTYNEQFF. The chain joins TRBV11-2 to TRBJ2-1; no firm D call. Trimming left V 1 base short and J 2 bases short, with 9 bases between. Germline V gene lookup returns CDR1 SGHAT and CDR2 FQNNGV. This CDR3 comprises 15 residues. Full variable domain (outside the CDR3, taken from reference TRBV11-2 and TRBJ2-1): EAGVAQSPRYKIIEKRQSVAFWCNPISGHATLYWYQQILGQGPKLLIQFQNNGVVDDSQLPKDRFSAERLKGVDSTLKIQPAKLEDSAVYLCASSLAGRTYNEQFFGPGTRLTVL.